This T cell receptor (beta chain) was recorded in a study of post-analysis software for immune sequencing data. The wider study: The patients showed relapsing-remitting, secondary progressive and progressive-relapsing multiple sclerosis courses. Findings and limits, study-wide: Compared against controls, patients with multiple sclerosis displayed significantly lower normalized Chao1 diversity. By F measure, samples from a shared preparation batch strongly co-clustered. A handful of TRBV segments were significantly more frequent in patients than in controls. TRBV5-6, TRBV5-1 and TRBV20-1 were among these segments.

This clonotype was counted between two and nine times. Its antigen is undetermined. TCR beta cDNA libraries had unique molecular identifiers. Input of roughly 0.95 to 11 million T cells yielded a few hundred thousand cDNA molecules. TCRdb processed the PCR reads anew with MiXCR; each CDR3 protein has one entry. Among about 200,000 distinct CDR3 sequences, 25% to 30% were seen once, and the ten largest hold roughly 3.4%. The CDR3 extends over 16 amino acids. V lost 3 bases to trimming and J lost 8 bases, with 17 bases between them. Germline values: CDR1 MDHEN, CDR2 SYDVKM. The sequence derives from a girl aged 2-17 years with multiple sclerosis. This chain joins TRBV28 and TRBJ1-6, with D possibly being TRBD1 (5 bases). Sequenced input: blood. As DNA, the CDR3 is TGTGCCAGCAGTTTGCCCCCTCCAGGGAGGGATTCACCCCTCCACTTT. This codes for CASSLPPPGRDSPLHF.